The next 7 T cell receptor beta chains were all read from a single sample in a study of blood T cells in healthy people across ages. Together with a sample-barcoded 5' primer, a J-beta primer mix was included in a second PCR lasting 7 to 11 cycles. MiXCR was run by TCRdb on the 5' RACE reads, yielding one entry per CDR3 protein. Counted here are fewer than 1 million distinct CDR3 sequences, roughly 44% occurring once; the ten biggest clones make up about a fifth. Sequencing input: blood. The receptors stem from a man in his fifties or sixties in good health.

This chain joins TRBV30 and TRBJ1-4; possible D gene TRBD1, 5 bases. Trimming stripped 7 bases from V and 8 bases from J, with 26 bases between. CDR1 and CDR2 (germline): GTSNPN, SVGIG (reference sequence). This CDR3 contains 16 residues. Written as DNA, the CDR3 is TGTGCCTCGGATACAACCAAGACGGTTGGGGCAGAAAAACTGTTTTTT. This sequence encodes CASDTTKTVGAEKLFF.

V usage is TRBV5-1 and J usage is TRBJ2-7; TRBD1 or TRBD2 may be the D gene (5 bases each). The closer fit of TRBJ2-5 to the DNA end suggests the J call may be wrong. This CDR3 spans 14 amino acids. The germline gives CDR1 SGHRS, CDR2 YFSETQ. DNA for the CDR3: TGCGCCAGCAGCCCTGGTCCTGGGGACGAGACCCAGTACTTC. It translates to CASSPGPGDETQYF.

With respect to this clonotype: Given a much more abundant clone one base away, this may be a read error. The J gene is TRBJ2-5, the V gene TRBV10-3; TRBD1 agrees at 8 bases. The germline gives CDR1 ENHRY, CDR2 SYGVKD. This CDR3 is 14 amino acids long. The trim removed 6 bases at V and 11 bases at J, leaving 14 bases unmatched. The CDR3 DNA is TGTGCCATCAGGCCGGGACAGGACGAGCAAGGGCAGTACTTC. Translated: CAIRPGQDEQGQYF.

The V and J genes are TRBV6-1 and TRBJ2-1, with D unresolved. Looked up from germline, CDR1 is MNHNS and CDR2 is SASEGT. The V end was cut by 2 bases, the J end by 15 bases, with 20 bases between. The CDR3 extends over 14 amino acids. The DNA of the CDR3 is TGTGCCAGCAGTGAATTGGGTTTTGGCCCTCCGGGGTTCTTC. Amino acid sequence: CASSELGFGPPGFF.

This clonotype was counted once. CDR3 sequence: CASSLDGTGEEKLFF. The CDR3 DNA follows: TGCGCCAGCAGCTTGGATGGCACAGGGGAAGAAAAACTGTTTTTT. The chain recombines TRBV5-1 with TRBJ1-4, with 7 positions matching TRBD1. CDR1 and CDR2 (germline): SGHRS, YFSETQ. The CDR3 is made up of 15 amino acids. After removal of 0 bases from V and 8 bases from J, the junction contained 7 bases not matched to a gene.

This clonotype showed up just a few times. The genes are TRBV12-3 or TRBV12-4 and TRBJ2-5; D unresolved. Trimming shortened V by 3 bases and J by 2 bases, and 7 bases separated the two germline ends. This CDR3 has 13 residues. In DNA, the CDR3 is TGTGCCAGCAGTTTGAATCTTCAAGAGACCCAGTACTTC. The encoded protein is CASSLNLQETQYF.

The CDR3 DNA sequence: TGCAGCGTTAGTCAGTTCAACAATGAGCAGTTCTTC. Amino acids: CSVSQFNNEQFF. V is TRBV29-1 and J is TRBJ2-1; D uncertain. Trimming took off 5 bases at V and 5 bases at J, with 10 bases between the two ends. CDR1 and CDR2 (germline): SQVTM, ANQGSEA. The CDR3 has 12 residues.